The 3 T cell receptor beta chains in this list originate from one sample, sequenced in a study of blood T cell repertoires in COVID-19. Repertoires were generated with immunoSEQ multiplex PCR, while TCRdb's copy carries only in-frame clones and drops some. The sample consists of nearly 40,000 clones, roughly 78% of them appearing once. Sequencing was performed on peripheral blood. The receptors here all came from a man aged 80 or over with active or convalescent COVID-19.

CDR3 in DNA: TGTGCCAGCAGCCCTAGACGGGATAGCGGGGCCGGGGAGACCCAGTACTTC. Amino acids: CASSPRRDSGAGETQYF. The V and J genes are TRBV4-2 and TRBJ2-5; TRBD2 agrees at 8 bases. Germline CDR1 reads LGHNA; CDR2 reads YNFKEQ. This CDR3 is built from 17 residues. The V gene end was trimmed by 4 bases and the J gene end by 5 bases; junction bases not matched to a gene: 15.

The sample holds one count of this clone. The chain has TRBV6-5 and TRBJ1-1, with a possible D match to TRBD1 (5 bases). V lost 2 bases, J lost 8 bases, and 15 bases lay in between. Germline CDR1 reads MNHEY; CDR2 reads SVGAGI. The CDR3 covers 14 residues. CDR3 protein: CASSYGRGDLEAFF. CDR3 coding DNA: TGTGCCAGCAGTTACGGGCGGGGGGATCTGGAAGCTTTCTTT.

The CDR3 DNA reads TGCAGCGTGGAAACTAGCTCGAGCTCCTACAATGAGCAGTTCTTC. Its translation: CSVETSSSSYNEQFF. The chain has TRBV29-1 and TRBJ2-1; the D gene is possibly TRBD2 (6 bases). Deletions cut 6 bases from V and 0 bases from J, with 15 bases between. The length of the CDR3 is 15 residues. Germline V gene data show CDR1 as SQVTM and CDR2 as ANQGSEA.